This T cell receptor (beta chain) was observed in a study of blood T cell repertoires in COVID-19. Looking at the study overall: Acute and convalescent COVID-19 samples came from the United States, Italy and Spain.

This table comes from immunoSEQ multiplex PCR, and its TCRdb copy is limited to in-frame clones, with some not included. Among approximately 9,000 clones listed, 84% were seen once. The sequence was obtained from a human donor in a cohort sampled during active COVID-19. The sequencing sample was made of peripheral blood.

The CDR3 bases are TGTGCCAGCAGCGTTATTAGCGGGGGGCCCACAGATACGCAGTATTTT. This sequence encodes CASSVISGGPTDTQYF. The rearrangement uses TRBV9 and TRBJ2-3; 10 bases map to TRBD2. Germline assignment: CDR1 SGDLS and CDR2 YYNGEE. CDR3 length: 16 amino acids. V was clipped by 2 bases and J by 2 bases; unmatched bases: 5.